This T cell receptor beta chain was documented in a study of blood T cell repertoires in COVID-19. Study-wide context: COVID-19 samples, acute and convalescent, were from the United States, Italy and Spain. T cells, B-cell-depleted T cells, or PBMCs provided the cDNA or gDNA that served as material.

Study processing details: For nucleated cells, counts were estimated from reference gene primer amplification. The protocol was immunoSEQ multiplex PCR, while the TCRdb copy is restricted to in-frame clones and leaves out a portion. That table furnishes V, J and clone size, whereas the DNA furnished D and trimming. The sample yields 250,000 to 300,000 clones, 85% seen once. CDR3 length: 12 residues. Between the trimmed V and J ends, which lost 3 bases and 5 bases, there was a span of 7 bases. From germline, CDR1 is SGHTA and CDR2 FQGNSA. Sequenced: peripheral blood. This TCR was sampled from a man in his fifties with active or convalescent COVID-19. The chain recombines TRBV7-2 with TRBJ1-2; D gene ambiguous. DNA for the CDR3: TGTGCCAGCAGCTTGAGTGATTATGGCTACACCTTC. It encodes CASSLSDYGYTF.